This entry lists 13 T cell receptor beta chains sequenced from one sample in a study of blood T cell repertoires in COVID-19. This table comes from immunoSEQ multiplex PCR, and its TCRdb copy is limited to in-frame clones, with some not included. The table lists 250,000 to 300,000 clones, approximately 89% of them singletons. Sequencing was carried out using peripheral blood. The origin of the receptors is a woman aged 25 to 39 who had recovered from COVID-19.

V gene TRBV4-2 combines with J gene TRBJ2-1; TRBD1 might be the D (5 bases). Looked up from germline, CDR1 is LGHNA and CDR2 is YNFKEQ. The CDR3 consists of 13 residues. The V and J ends lost 4 bases and 6 bases respectively, with 10 bases between them. The chain's CDR3 is CASSPYRSNEQFF. CDR3 in DNA: TGTGCCAGCAGCCCATACAGGTCCAATGAGCAGTTCTTC.

The chain carries TRBV30 and TRBJ1-6; a weak D match, TRBD1 (5 bases). The CDR3 has 14 residues. Trimming cost V 2 bases and J 10 bases, with 15 bases left between them. Germline CDR1 and CDR2: GTSNPN and SVGIG (reference sequence). The CDR3 spells CAWSYRGGSSPLHF. The CDR3 nucleotides read TGTGCCTGGAGTTATAGGGGCGGTAGCTCACCCCTCCACTTT.

The chain joins TRBV7-9 to TRBJ2-7; D might be TRBD1 (5 bases). V lost 1 base and J 5 bases, leaving 15 bases between the germline ends. Looked up from germline, CDR1 is SEHNR and CDR2 is FQNEAQ (reference sequence). The CDR3 is made up of 15 amino acids. The CDR3 DNA is TGTGCCAGCAGCTTAGGGATCCCAGGGAAGCACGAGCAGTACTTC. Its translation: CASSLGIPGKHEQYF. The whole variable domain, filled in from reference TRBV7-9 and TRBJ2-7, reads DTGVSQNPRHKITKRGQNVTFRCDPISEHNRLYWYRQTLGQGPEFLTYFQNEAQLEKSRLLSDRFSAERPKGSFSTLEIQRTEQGDSAMYLCASSLGIPGKHEQYFGPGTRLTVT.

The V gene is TRBV3-1 (or the pseudogene TRBV3-2), the J gene TRBJ2-5; tentative D call: TRBD2 (5 bases). Trimming stripped 4 bases from V and 1 base from J, with 13 bases between. Germline CDR1 is LGHDT and CDR2 is YNNKEL (reference sequence). The CDR3 loop spans 15 amino acids. For the CDR3, the DNA is TGTGCCAGCAGCCGGCCCCGGGGTCCCCAAGAGACCCAGTACTTC. It is translated as CASSRPRGPQETQYF.

The CDR3 protein is CASSQEIQVTGNTIYF. The CDR3 DNA is TGCGCCAGCAGCCAAGAAATTCAGGTCACCGGAAACACCATATATTTT. This chain connects TRBV4-1 to TRBJ1-3, with D unresolved. Germline V gene sequence: CDR1 MGHRA, CDR2 YSYEKL. CDR3 size: 16 residues. Trimming removed 0 bases at V and 4 bases at J, with 13 bases between.

As concerns this clone: This CDR3 is also generated by other DNA sequences in the sample. The chain's CDR3 is CASSAGLAGSTDTQYF. DNA of the CDR3: TGTGCCAGCAGCGCAGGACTAGCGGGGAGCACAGATACGCAGTATTTT. The rearrangement uses TRBV9 and TRBJ2-3, with 12 bases that match TRBD2. Germline CDR1 SGDLS, CDR2 YYNGEE. This CDR3 has 16 residues. Trimming at V came to 3 bases and at J to 0 bases, leaving 2 bases not matched to a gene.

The rearrangement joins TRBV7-9 to TRBJ2-2; 10 bases line up with TRBD2. CDR3 length equals 18 residues. Germline lookup yields CDR1 SEHNR and CDR2 FQNEAQ (reference sequence). J was trimmed by 3 bases and V by 6 bases; bases with no gene match: 13. This chain's CDR3 is CASSPGGGLAGDTGELFF. Written as DNA, the CDR3 is TGTGCCAGCAGTCCCGGTGGTGGGCTAGCGGGGGACACCGGGGAGCTGTTTTTT.

The chain recombines TRBV7-9 with TRBJ1-6; 7 nucleotides match TRBD1. The germline V gene encodes CDR1 SEHNR and CDR2 FQNEAQ (reference sequence). This CDR3 is built from 15 residues. V gave up 4 bases and J gave up 6 bases; unmatched junction bases: 6. The CDR3 is CASSYRGGGNSPLHF. For the CDR3, the DNA is TGTGCCAGCAGCTACAGGGGTGGCGGTAATTCACCCCTCCACTTT.

V usage is TRBV5-1 and J usage is TRBJ2-7; 11 nucleotides match TRBD2. Germline lookup yields CDR1 SGHRS and CDR2 YFSETQ. Trimming removed 0 bases from V and 5 bases from J; junction bases left unmatched: 4. The CDR3 consists of 15 residues. For the CDR3, the DNA is TGCGCCAGCAGCTTGGGTAGCGGGGGGGCGGACGAGCAGTACTTC. Its translation is CASSLGSGGADEQYF.

The V call is TRBV5-1, the J call TRBJ2-3; 10 bases map to TRBD2. The CDR3 consists of 18 residues. Germline CDR1 SGHRS, CDR2 YFSETQ. With 0 bases clipped from V and 5 bases from J, the junction kept 12 bases outside the gene matches. The CDR3 region is CASSLAASGGSGVDTQYF. The CDR3 DNA reads TGCGCCAGCAGCTTGGCCGCTAGCGGGGGATCCGGGGTAGATACGCAGTATTTT. The entire variable domain, with the rest obtained from reference TRBV5-1 and TRBJ2-3, is as follows: KAGVTQTPRYLIKTRGQQVTLSCSPISGHRSVSWYQQTPGQGLQFLFEYFSETQRNKGNFPGRFSGRQFSNSRSEMNVSTLELGDSALYLCASSLAASGGSGVDTQYFGPGTRLTVL.

The chain joins TRBV28 to TRBJ1-1; TRBD1 might be the D (6 bases). V gave up 3 bases and J gave up 8 bases, with 22 bases separating them. The germline gives CDR1 MDHEN, CDR2 SYDVKM. This CDR3 has 16 residues. CDR3: CASSFPSTVGAPEAFF. The CDR3 coding sequence is TGTGCCAGCAGTTTCCCCTCAACAGTGGGGGCCCCGGAAGCTTTCTTT.

The V call is TRBV5-6, the J call TRBJ1-5, with D possibly being TRBD1 (6 bases). From germline, CDR1 is SGHDT and CDR2 YYEEEE. Trimming pared 3 bases from V and 6 bases from J, leaving 19 bases between. The length of the CDR3 is 16 residues. The CDR3 bases are TGTGCCAGCAGCTCTGCTAACACAGGGTTGTCTCAGCCCCAGCATTTT. Protein: CASSSANTGLSQPQHF.

This chain joins TRBV11-2 and TRBJ2-1; possible D gene TRBD2, 5 bases. The germline gives CDR1 SGHAT, CDR2 FQNNGV. The CDR3 totals 15 residues. The V gene lost 0 bases and the J gene lost 7 bases, with 13 bases spanning the gap. The CDR3 nucleotides are TGTGCCAGCAGCTTAGAGGAGGTTTCAAGAAATGAGCAGTTCTTC. Translation gives CASSLEEVSRNEQFF.